One and the same sample provided the 18 T cell receptor beta chains below, sequenced in a study of T cell clonality in common variable immunodeficiency. Whole-study findings and limits: In common variable immunodeficiency, TCR beta chains reportedly carried fewer deletions and N-nucleotide insertions.

Antigens of these TCRs are unknown. TCRdb's copy holds only in-frame clones and misses some; the assay was immunoSEQ multiplex PCR. The table lists 30,000 to 40,000 clones, with no singletons. The specimen was peripheral blood mononuclear cells. The receptors were sampled from a human donor with common variable immunodeficiency.

The sample holds many counts of this clone. The sequenced fragment ends 3 residues before the CDR3 boundary, so the rest is inferred from the germline J gene. The rearrangement links TRBV12-3 or TRBV12-4 to TRBJ2-7, with 16 bases lining up with TRBD2. The V segment lost 4 bases and the J segment 5 bases; nucleotides outside the gene matches: 2. There are 15 residues in the CDR3. CDR3 bases read: TGTGCCAGCAGTTCGGGACTAGCGGGGGGGCACGAG. Its protein is CASSSGLAGGHE. The entire CDR3 protein reads CASSSGLAGGHEQYF.

This clone was seen ten or more times. The read gets to within 3 residues of the CDR3 end, and the germline J gene fills in the rest. The chain recombines TRBV2 with TRBJ2-3, with 11 bases fitting TRBD2. Germline lookup yields CDR1 SNHLY and CDR2 FYNNEI. After removal of 2 bases from V and 2 bases from J, the junction contained 3 bases not matched to a gene. The CDR3 runs 16 residues. Partial CDR3 DNA: TGTGCCAGCAGTGAATCTAGCGGGGGGTCCACAGATACG. This translates into CASSESSGGSTDT. The entire CDR3 is CASSESSGGSTDTQYF.

The table lists this clone with many counts. Read sequence stops 3 residues before the CDR3 end, and the germline J gene provides the missing end. The chain links TRBV19 to TRBJ1-2; D not certain. There are 13 residues in the CDR3. From germline, CDR1 is LNHDA and CDR2 SQIVND (reference sequence). Between the trimmed V and J ends, which lost 0 bases and 2 bases, there was a span of 4 bases. This chain's CDR3 is CASSIDGNYGYTF. CDR3 DNA, as far as it was read: TGTGCCAGTAGTATAGACGGGAACTATGGC.

On this clone: Sequencing ends 3 residues short of the CDR3 end; the germline J gene provides the rest. The chain uses TRBV19 and TRBJ2-1, with 13 bases that match TRBD2. This CDR3 region has 14 residues. The germline gives CDR1 LNHDA, CDR2 SQIVND (reference sequence). Germline trimming cut 5 bases from V and 9 bases from J; bases unmatched to any gene: 4. The part of the CDR3 DNA that was read is TGTGCCAGTAGTCCGACTAGCGGGGGGACTGAG. This translates into CASSPTSGGTE. In full, the CDR3 reads CASSPTSGGTEQFF.

At least ten counts were recorded for this clone. The observed sequence ends 3 residues before the CDR3 terminus, with the missing tail filled in from the germline J gene. The V and J genes are TRBV6-2 or TRBV6-3 and TRBJ2-1; 9 nucleotides align to TRBD2. The CDR3 is 13 residues long. V dropped 5 bases and J dropped 9; count of bases not matched to a gene: 5. Germline V CDR1 and CDR2: MNHEY, SVGEGT. CDR3 bases read: TGTGCCAGCAGTCTAGCGGGGTACGGTGAG. Its protein product is CASSLAGYGE. The CDR3 as a whole reads CASSLAGYGEQFF.

A remark on this clone: The read terminates 3 residues before the CDR3 end, so the remaining end is supplied by the germline J gene. This chain connects TRBV5-1 to TRBJ2-3; tentatively, D is TRBD2 (5 bases). The CDR3 totals 15 residues. Looked up from germline, CDR1 is SGHRS and CDR2 is YFSETQ. V was pared by 1 base and J by 4 bases, with 13 bases between. The sequenced part of the CDR3 DNA is TGCGCCAGCAGCTTGCAACTAGTCTACTCAGATACG. Translating gives CASSLQLVYSDT. The complete CDR3 reads CASSLQLVYSDTQYF.

Comment on this clone: Read data end 3 residues before the CDR3 end; the end is taken from the germline J gene. The rearrangement joins TRBV7-6 to TRBJ2-5; TRBD2 matches 11 bases. This CDR3 contains 15 residues. Germline loops: CDR1 SGHVS, CDR2 FNYEAQ. V dropped 6 bases and J dropped 4; count of bases not matched to a gene: 7. CDR3 amino acids: CASSYSGGAGETQYF. The DNA read from the CDR3 is TGTGCCAGCAGTTATAGCGGGGGGGCAGGAGAGACC.

In its sample, this clone was seen a few times. The read ends 3 residues shy of where the CDR3 ends; the end is completed using the germline J gene. This chain joins TRBV20-1 and TRBJ2-3, with D possibly matching TRBD2 (8 bases). The germline gives CDR1 DFQATT, CDR2 SNEGSKA (reference sequence). There are 14 residues in the CDR3. V was trimmed by 7 bases and J by 0 bases, leaving 14 bases between them. The CDR3 region is CSGGGGGSTDTQYF. The sequenced part of the CDR3 DNA is TGCAGTGGAGGGGGCGGGGGGAGCACAGATACG.

Ten or more counts support this clone. The read halts 3 residues ahead of the CDR3 end, with the missing end drawn from the germline J gene. The genes are TRBV5-1 and TRBJ1-1; D call uncertain. Trimming took 0 bases from V and 3 from J, leaving 12 bases between them. Germline CDR1 SGHRS, CDR2 YFSETQ. This CDR3 contains 15 residues. The CDR3 DNA, read in part, is TGCGCCAGCAGCTTGGGGGCTTCCGGGGACACTGAA. Its translation: CASSLGASGDTE. In full, the CDR3 reads CASSLGASGDTEAFF. Using reference TRBV5-1 and TRBJ1-1 for the parts outside the CDR3, the full variable domain is KAGVTQTPRYLIKTRGQQVTLSCSPISGHRSVSWYQQTPGQGLQFLFEYFSETQRNKGNFPGRFSGRQFSNSRSEMNVSTLELGDSALYLCASSLGASGDTEAFFGQGTRLTVV.

On this clone: The read falls 3 residues short of the CDR3 end, and the missing part is taken from the germline J gene. The J gene is TRBJ1-1, the V gene TRBV7-9; 8 nucleotides align to TRBD1. V was clipped by 4 bases and J by 1 base; unmatched bases: 2. The germline V gene has CDR1 SEHNR and CDR2 FQNEAQ (reference sequence). This CDR3 has 14 amino acids. Here the CDR3 reads CASSSGQGNTEAFF. Partial CDR3 DNA: TGTGCCAGCAGCTCCGGACAGGGGAACACTGAA.

This clone was detected a few times. The chain's CDR3 is CAWSRLAGGHGELFF. The sequenced CDR3 bases are TGTGCCTGGAGTCGACTAGCGGGGGGGCACGGGGAG. This chain connects TRBV30 to TRBJ2-2, with 14 nucleotides matching TRBD2. The read terminates 3 residues ahead of where the CDR3 ends, so the germline J gene completes it. The CDR3 runs 15 residues. The V segment lost 2 bases and the J segment 7 bases; nucleotides outside the gene matches: 3. Per germline, CDR1 GTSNPN and CDR2 SVGIG (reference sequence).

This clone was recorded many times. The CDR3 end falls 3 residues outside the read, so it is completed with the germline J gene. This sample includes further DNA sequences coding for the same CDR3. This chain links TRBV7-3 with TRBJ2-1; the D gene is possibly TRBD2 (5 bases). The CDR3 runs to 14 residues. Trimming took 2 bases from V and 4 from J, leaving 9 bases between them. Germline loops: CDR1 SGHTA, CDR2 FQGTGA. The CDR3 reads CASSLGGPYNEQFF. The sequenced CDR3 bases are TGTGCCAGCAGCTTAGGCGGGCCGTACAATGAG.

Points on this clone: The DNA ends 3 residues before the CDR3 does, and the rest of the CDR3 is filled in from the germline J gene. The chain has TRBV30 and TRBJ1-6, with 10 bases that match TRBD1. V dropped 3 bases and J dropped 5; count of bases not matched to a gene: 4. Germline V lookup: CDR1 GTSNPN, CDR2 SVGIG (reference sequence). This CDR3 is 15 amino acids long. The chain's CDR3 is CAWRTGGPNNSPLHF. The CDR3 DNA, read in part, is TGTGCCTGGAGGACAGGGGGCCCGAATAATTCACCC.

With regard to this clone: The observed sequence ends 3 residues before the CDR3 terminus, with the missing tail filled in from the germline J gene. V is TRBV30 and J is TRBJ1-4; 8 nucleotides line up with TRBD1. The CDR3 has 18 amino acids. The V gene's germline CDR1 is GTSNPN and CDR2 SVGIG (reference sequence). Trimming at V came to 6 bases and at J to 0 bases, leaving 15 bases not matched to a gene. CDR3 bases read: TGTGCCTGTCAAAGGGGGGACAGGAGATATGCAACTAATGAAAAA. Translated: CACQRGDRRYATNEK. The complete CDR3 reads CACQRGDRRYATNEKLFF. The variable domain in full, completed from reference TRBV30 and TRBJ1-4, reads SQTIHQWPATLVQPVGSPLSLECTVEGTSNPNLYWYRQAAGRGLQLLFYSVGIGQISSEVPQNLSASRPQDRQFILSSKKLLLSDSGFYLCACQRGDRRYATNEKLFFGSGTQLSVL.

This clone was picked up many times. The read halts 3 residues ahead of the CDR3 end, with the missing end drawn from the germline J gene. The V and J genes are TRBV6-1 and TRBJ2-2, with no clear D. The CDR3 length is 14 residues. Germline CDR1 reads MNHNS; CDR2 reads SASEGT. V shed 4 bases and J shed 0 bases, with 6 bases lying between them. CDR3 residues: CASSGGTNTGELFF. Partial CDR3 DNA: TGTGCCAGCAGTGGCGGTACGAACACCGGGGAG.

This clone was detected only a few times. The read falls 3 residues short of the CDR3 end, and the missing part is taken from the germline J gene. The gene calls are TRBV2 and TRBJ2-7, with D unclear. The CDR3 covers 13 residues. CDR1 SNHLY and CDR2 FYNNEI come from the germline V gene. The ends were cut back, 3 bases at V and 5 bases at J, with 11 bases in the middle. CDR3 bases read: TGTGCCAGCAGTGATATGAATAGGGACGAG. Translating it yields CASSDMNRDE. The whole CDR3 protein reads CASSDMNRDEQYF. The whole variable domain, filled in from reference TRBV2 and TRBJ2-7, reads EPEVTQTPSHQVTQMGQEVILRCVPISNHLYFYWYRQILGQKVEFLVSFYNNEISEKSEIFDDQFSVERPDGSNFTLKIRSTKLEDSAMYFCASSDMNRDEQYFGPGTRLTVT.

About this clone: From the germline J gene comes the end of the CDR3, since the read stops 3 residues before it. This rearrangement joins TRBV13 to TRBJ2-7, with a tentative D call TRBD1 (6 bases). The CDR3 covers 14 residues. The V gene lost 1 base and the J gene lost 4 bases, with 11 bases spanning the gap. Germline V gene data show CDR1 as PRHDT and CDR2 as FYEKMQ (reference sequence). CDR3 amino acids: CASSLVGQKYEQYF. The DNA read from the CDR3 is TGTGCCAGCAGCTTAGTAGGACAGAAGTACGAG.

As concerns this clone: Sequencing ends 3 residues short of the CDR3 end; the germline J gene provides the rest. The rearrangement links TRBV6-4 to TRBJ1-5; 7 positions agree with TRBD1. This CDR3 contains 15 residues. After removal of 6 bases from V and 2 bases from J, the junction contained 7 bases not matched to a gene. CDR1 is MRHNA and CDR2 is SNTAGT in the germline V gene. CDR3: CASRPTGIRNQPQHF. The covered CDR3 bases are TGTGCCAGCAGACCGACAGGGATCCGCAATCAGCCC.